This record concerns one TCR beta chain sequence. Its target is not known. This sample was included in a study of blood T cells in healthy people across ages. Whole-study findings and limits: Estimated diversity, derived from one million T cells, was regarded as an underestimate.

A J-beta primer mix and a sample-barcoded 5' primer were used in a second PCR of roughly 7 to 12 cycles. TCRdb itself ran the 5' RACE reads through MiXCR, one entry per CDR3 protein. The sample lists 650,000 to 950,000 distinct CDR3 sequences; 40% to 50% were seen once. The CDR3 runs to 11 residues. V lost 8 bases and J lost 8, with 12 bases in between. Germline CDR1 is SNHLY and CDR2 is FYNNEI. Sequenced input: blood. The receptor was isolated from a man in his 60s in good health. The chain uses TRBV2 and TRBJ1-2; D unresolved. CDR3 nucleotide sequence: TGTGCCAGCTTCGGGGATCGCGGCTACACCTTC. Translating it yields CASFGDRGYTF.